The clone carrying this T cell receptor (beta chain) was seen a handful of times. The sample is drawn from a study of T-cell reconstitution after alpha-beta-depleted transplantation in children. The germline V gene has CDR1 LNHDA and CDR2 SQIVND (reference sequence). With 7 bases removed from V and 0 bases from J, the gap between germline ends came to 10 bases. The CDR3 totals 14 residues. Preparation of the TCRbeta library involved a method that used unique molecular identifiers. MiXCR, applied by TCRdb to the PCR reads, yields one record per CDR3 protein. The sample yields 300,000 or so distinct CDR3 sequences, about a tenth seen once.

This chain connects TRBV19 to TRBJ2-4; D is perhaps TRBD1 or TRBD2 (5 bases each). The sequence came from a human donor who donated a stem cell graft to a child with SCID. The specimen was PBMCs from the stem cell graft donor, collected from the stem cell graft. CDR3 nucleotide sequence: TGTGCCAGTACCTCAGGGAGAGCCAAAAACATTCAGTACTTC. Translating gives CASTSGRAKNIQYF.